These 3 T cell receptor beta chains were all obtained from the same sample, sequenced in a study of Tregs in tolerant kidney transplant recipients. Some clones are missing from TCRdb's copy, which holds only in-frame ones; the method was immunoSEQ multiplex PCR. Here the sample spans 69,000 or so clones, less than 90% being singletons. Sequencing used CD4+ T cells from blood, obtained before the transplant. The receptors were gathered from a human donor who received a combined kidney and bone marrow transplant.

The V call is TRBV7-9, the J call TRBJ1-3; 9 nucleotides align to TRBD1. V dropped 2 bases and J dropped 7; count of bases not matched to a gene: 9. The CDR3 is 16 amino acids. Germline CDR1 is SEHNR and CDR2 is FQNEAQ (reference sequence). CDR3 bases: TGTGCCAGCAGCTTAACCCCGGGACAGGGAAGGAACACCATATATTTT. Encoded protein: CASSLTPGQGRNTIYF. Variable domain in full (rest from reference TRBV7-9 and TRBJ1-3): DTGVSQNPRHKITKRGQNVTFRCDPISEHNRLYWYRQTLGQGPEFLTYFQNEAQLEKSRLLSDRFSAERPKGSFSTLEIQRTEQGDSAMYLCASSLTPGQGRNTIYFGEGSWLTVV.

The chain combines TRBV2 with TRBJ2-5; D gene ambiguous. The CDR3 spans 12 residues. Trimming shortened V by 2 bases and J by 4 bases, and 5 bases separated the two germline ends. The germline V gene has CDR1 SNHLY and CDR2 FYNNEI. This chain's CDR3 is CASSESRETQYF. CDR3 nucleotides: TGTGCCAGCAGTGAATCCAGAGAGACCCAGTACTTC.

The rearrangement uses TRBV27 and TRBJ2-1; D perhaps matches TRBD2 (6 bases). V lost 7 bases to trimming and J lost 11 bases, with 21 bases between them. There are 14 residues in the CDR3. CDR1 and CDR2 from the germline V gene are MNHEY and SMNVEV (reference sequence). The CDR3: CASKGAGSFGKQFF. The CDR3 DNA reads TGTGCCAGCAAGGGAGCGGGCAGCTTCGGGAAGCAGTTCTTC.